This T cell receptor beta chain appears in the sequencing data of a study of blood T cell repertoires in COVID-19. Study as a whole: Acute and convalescent COVID-19 specimens originated in the United States, Italy and Spain. In each case, the material was cDNA or gDNA derived from T cells, B-cell-depleted T cells, or PBMCs.

Per the study methods: From reference gene primer amplification, estimates of nucleated cell counts were derived. Clones were read by immunoSEQ multiplex PCR, and TCRdb kept only the in-frame ones, dropping some. V and J calls and clone size come straight from that table; D and trimming were deduced from the DNA. In the table there are about 29,000 clones, 77% of which are singletons. The ends were cut back, 0 bases at V and 1 base at J, with 8 bases in the middle. Germline CDR1 and CDR2: SGHRS and YFSETQ. The CDR3 length is 14 residues. Sequenced sample: peripheral blood. This rearrangement joins TRBV5-1 to TRBJ2-7, with D maybe TRBD1 (6 bases). The clonotype was recovered from a woman aged 70 to 79 with active or convalescent COVID-19. CDR3 DNA: TGCGCCAGCAGCTTGGCTGGGACATCCTACGAGCAGTACTTC. The encoded protein is CASSLAGTSYEQYF.